Each of the 26 T cell receptor beta chains below was sequenced from the same sample in a study of T cells in localized non-small cell lung cancer. Clones were read by immunoSEQ multiplex PCR, and TCRdb kept only the in-frame ones, dropping some. Of about 33,000 clones in the sample, about 80% are singletons; the top ten hold about 16%. This material consisted of peripheral blood, taken before any cancer treatment. The receptors originated from a male donor older than 55 with stage III squamous cell lung carcinoma.

Comments on this clone: A single base is all that separates this from a far larger clone, so a read error is likely. The CDR3 loop reads CASSLTGTEAFF. The CDR3, as DNA: TGTGCCAGCAGCTTGACAGGGACTGAAGCTTTCTTT. The chain uses TRBV5-7 and TRBJ1-1, with a weak D call TRBD1 (6 bases). TRBV5-7 is labeled an ORF, and its function is uncertain. Trimming pared 1 base from V and 5 bases from J, leaving 6 bases between. CDR3 length: 12 residues.

The V call is TRBV5-6, the J call TRBJ2-5; TRBD1 matches 8 bases. This CDR3 has 16 amino acids. Germline values: CDR1 SGHDT, CDR2 YYEEEE. V trimming: 4 bases; J trimming: 5 bases; junction bases outside the gene matches: 13. The CDR3 sequence is CASSPGQGASRETQYF. As DNA, the CDR3 is TGTGCCAGCAGCCCTGGGCAGGGGGCGTCTCGGGAGACCCAGTACTTC.

This clone was detected once. This chain uses TRBV6-5 with TRBJ2-3; 7 nucleotides line up with TRBD1. CDR3 length: 15 amino acids. Germline-derived CDR1 and CDR2 are MNHEY and SVGAGI. With V trimmed by 5 bases and J by 2 bases, 7 bases remained unmatched. In DNA, the CDR3 is TGTGCCAGCAGTCCACCGGGACAGAACACAGATACGCAGTATTTT. It translates to CASSPPGQNTDTQYF.

This rearrangement joins TRBV6-6 to TRBJ1-2; D is possibly TRBD1 (6 bases). The V and J ends lost 11 bases and 8 bases respectively, with 18 bases between them. The CDR3 runs to 12 residues. The V gene's germline CDR1 is MNHNY and CDR2 SVGAGI (reference sequence). For the CDR3, the DNA is TGTGCCGCCTCGGGGGGGCAAAAAGGCTACACCTTC. The encoded protein is CAASGGQKGYTF.

The chain links TRBV7-8 to TRBJ2-3; 9 positions match TRBD2. The CDR3 spans 17 residues. CDR1 and CDR2 (germline): SGHVS, FQNEAQ. V was pared by 0 bases and J by 5 bases, with 9 bases of the junction left unmatched. CDR3 amino acids: CASSLARLAGRGDTQYF. The CDR3 nucleotides read TGTGCCAGCAGCTTAGCCAGGCTAGCGGGACGGGGAGATACGCAGTATTTT.

The chain couples TRBV18 to TRBJ2-5, with D possibly matching TRBD1 (5 bases). The DNA matches TRBJ2-7 better at its end, which makes the J call doubtful. This CDR3 region has 14 residues. Germline CDR1 and CDR2: KGHSH and LQKENI. Here the CDR3 reads CASSPATGIYEQYF. The CDR3 region has the DNA TGTGCCAGCTCCCCAGCAACAGGCATCTACGAGCAGTACTTC.

The chain uses TRBV5-1 and TRBJ2-7; 7 bases are shared with TRBD2. The CDR3 spans 11 residues. Germline trimming cut 4 bases from V and 6 bases from J; bases unmatched to any gene: 1. Germline CDR1 and CDR2: SGHRS and YFSETQ. Here the CDR3 DNA reads TGCGCCAGCAGCCCGGGAGGCGAGCAGTACTTC. This gives the protein CASSPGGEQYF.

CDR3 amino acids: CASSYSMARGEQFF. DNA for the CDR3: TGTGCCAGCAGTTACTCGATGGCGCGAGGTGAGCAGTTCTTC. V is TRBV6-9 and J is TRBJ2-1; no definite D call. V lost 3 bases, J lost 9 bases, and 15 bases lay in between. The CDR3 sequence is 14 residues long. Germline CDR1 reads MNHGY; CDR2 reads SVAAGI.

The CDR3 here is CASSTSYFGYTF. CDR3 DNA sequence: TGTGCCAGTAGCACTAGTTACTTTGGCTACACCTTC. The chain is built from TRBV19 and TRBJ1-2; D call uncertain. The CDR3 loop spans 12 amino acids. Germline V gene sequence: CDR1 LNHDA, CDR2 SQIVND (reference sequence). V lost 6 bases and J 7 bases, leaving 12 bases between the germline ends. Variable domain in full (rest from reference TRBV19 and TRBJ1-2): DGGITQSPKYLFRKEGQNVTLSCEQNLNHDAMYWYRQDPGQGLRLIYYSQIVNDFQKGDIAEGYSVSREKKESFPLTVTSAQKNPTAFYLCASSTSYFGYTFGSGTRLTVV.

This clone showed up just once. The rearrangement joins TRBV27 to TRBJ2-5, with D perhaps TRBD1 (5 bases). Trimming removed 6 bases at V and 5 bases at J, with 16 bases between. The CDR3 contains 14 residues. The germline gives CDR1 MNHEY, CDR2 SMNVEV (reference sequence). The CDR3, as DNA: TGTGCCAGCAGCCGTCGACAGCGCAGGGAGACCCAGTACTTC. Its translation is CASSRRQRRETQYF.

This clone has only a few counts. The chain recombines TRBV19 with TRBJ2-7; TRBD1 might be the D (6 bases). V lost 4 bases, J lost 1 base, and 11 bases lay in between. The CDR3 extends over 14 amino acids. CDR1 LNHDA and CDR2 SQIVND come from the germline V gene (reference sequence). CDR3 nucleotide sequence: TGTGCCAGTAGTACCTCAACAGGGTCCTACGAGCAGTACTTC. It codes for CASSTSTGSYEQYF.

The genes are TRBV7-3 and TRBJ1-1; the D gene is possibly TRBD1 (5 bases). The germline gives CDR1 SGHTA, CDR2 FQGTGA. The V end was cut by 0 bases, the J end by 4 bases, with 15 bases between. The CDR3 is 16 amino acids. CDR3 DNA sequence: TGTGCCAGCAGCTTAACGTCGGTAAGGGGTAGCACTGAAGCTTTCTTT. This sequence encodes CASSLTSVRGSTEAFF. Looking up the rest from reference TRBV7-3 and TRBJ1-1 gives the full variable domain: GAGVSQTPSNKVTEKGKYVELRCDPISGHTALYWYRQSLGQGPEFLIYFQGTGAADDSGLPNDRFFAVRPEGSVSTLKIQRTERGDSAVYLCASSLTSVRGSTEAFFGQGTRLTVV.

Points on this clone: A read error likely explains this, since a far larger clone differs by one base. This same CDR3 is encoded by further DNA sequences in the sample. DNA of the CDR3: TGTGCCAGCAGCCAAGAACTCCAAGGGCCTTATGGCTACACCTTC. Its translation is CASSQELQGPYGYTF. The chain uses TRBV7-9 and TRBJ1-2; D call uncertain. The CDR3 has 15 residues. V shed 5 bases and J shed 5 bases, with 18 bases lying between them. Germline-derived CDR1 and CDR2 are SEHNR and FQNEAQ (reference sequence).

This rearrangement joins TRBV27 to TRBJ2-1, with D uncertain. V was trimmed by 11 bases and J by 8 bases, leaving 10 bases between them. This CDR3 region has 10 residues. In germline, CDR1 is MNHEY, CDR2 SMNVEV (reference sequence). CDR3 loop: CASMTHEQFF. The CDR3 coding sequence is TGTGCCTCTATGACCCATGAGCAGTTCTTC.

By share, this clone counts as medium-sized. This rearrangement joins TRBV5-4 to TRBJ2-5, with 7 bases matching TRBD2. Germline CDR1 and CDR2: SGHNT and YYREEE (reference sequence). The length of the CDR3 is 16 residues. Trimming removed 0 bases from V and 3 bases from J; junction bases left unmatched: 8. CDR3 sequence reads: CASSLGGAGAEETQYF. Here the CDR3 DNA reads TGTGCCAGCAGCTTGGGCGGGGCGGGAGCAGAAGAGACCCAGTACTTC.

V usage is TRBV6-5 and J usage is TRBJ1-3, with a weak D call TRBD1 (6 bases). The CDR3 totals 16 residues. Germline lookup yields CDR1 MNHEY and CDR2 SVGAGI. V was cut by 4 bases and J by 3 bases, with 16 bases left in between. CDR3 in amino acids: CASSSEQGGGGNTIYF. CDR3 coding DNA: TGTGCCAGCAGTTCAGAACAGGGAGGCGGTGGAAACACCATATATTTT.

This chain uses TRBV21-1 with TRBJ2-7; the table calls TRBD1, which could not be checked here. TRBV21-1 is classified as a pseudogene. This CDR3 spans 16 amino acids. This CDR3 is CASRFPFRTYSYEQYF. CDR3 nucleotides: TGTGCCAGCAGATTCCCCTTTAGGACATACTCCTACGAGCAGTACTTC.

This chain connects TRBV7-2 to TRBJ2-7, with 8 bases that match TRBD1. The CDR3 sequence is 15 residues long. From germline, CDR1 is SGHTA and CDR2 FQGNSA. After removal of 5 bases from V and 3 bases from J, the junction contained 9 bases not matched to a gene. CDR3 nucleotides: TGTGCCAGCAGCCCAACAGTCGGACAGGGCTACGAGCAGTACTTC. This gives the protein CASSPTVGQGYEQYF.

In this sample, this clone turned up a few times. Here the CDR3 reads CASSYLGTGTRNEQFF. In DNA, the CDR3 is TGTGCCAGCAGCTATTTAGGCACAGGGACAAGGAATGAGCAGTTCTTC. The chain employs TRBV7-2 and TRBJ2-1; tentative D call: TRBD1 (6 bases). Germline V lookup: CDR1 SGHTA, CDR2 FQGNSA. Trimming cost V 4 bases and J 7 bases, with 20 bases left between them. The CDR3 loop spans 16 amino acids.

The chain uses TRBV7-8 and TRBJ1-1, with 10 bases aligning to TRBD1. The CDR3 is 18 residues long. V trimming: 0 bases; J trimming: 1 base; junction bases outside the gene matches: 8. CDR1 SGHVS and CDR2 FQNEAQ come from the germline V gene. The CDR3 here is CASSLAYFGTGENTEAFF. For the CDR3, the DNA is TGTGCCAGCAGCTTAGCGTATTTCGGGACAGGGGAGAACACTGAAGCTTTCTTT.

The V and J genes are TRBV30 and TRBJ1-1; D uncertain. The V end lost 0 bases, the J end lost 0 bases, and 11 bases lay between the germline ends. Germline V CDR1 and CDR2: GTSNPN, SVGIG (reference sequence). CDR3 length: 15 residues. CDR3 nucleotide sequence: TGTGCCTGGAGTGTTGGAGGACGAGTGAACACTGAAGCTTTCTTT. Its protein is CAWSVGGRVNTEAFF.

The chain uses TRBV7-2 and TRBJ2-2; 7 bases agree with TRBD1. From germline, CDR1 is SGHTA and CDR2 FQGNSA. Germline trimming cut 5 bases from V and 3 bases from J; bases unmatched to any gene: 6. The CDR3 is 15 amino acids. CDR3 DNA: TGTGCCAGCAGCCTGGGGACAGTCGACACCGGGGAGCTGTTTTTT. Protein sequence: CASSLGTVDTGELFF.

The chain combines TRBV7-3 with TRBJ2-3, with D possibly TRBD1 on 5 matching bases. CDR1 SGHTA and CDR2 FQGTGA come from the germline V gene. Trimming shortened V by 5 bases and J by 2 bases, and 14 bases separated the two germline ends. This CDR3 has 15 amino acids. The CDR3 sequence: CASSPQGGFTDTQYF. In DNA, the CDR3 is TGTGCCAGCAGCCCGCAGGGCGGCTTCACAGATACGCAGTATTTT.

This chain connects TRBV7-2 to TRBJ2-5; D gene unclear. The CDR3 spans 13 residues. Germline V CDR1 and CDR2: SGHTA, FQGNSA. With 4 bases removed from V and 3 bases from J, the gap between germline ends came to 9 bases. The CDR3 sequence is CASSSVLKETQYF. CDR3 bases: TGTGCCAGCAGCTCCGTGTTGAAAGAGACCCAGTACTTC.

The chain combines TRBV6-6 with TRBJ2-1; 8 positions match TRBD2. After removal of 7 bases from V and 6 bases from J, the junction contained 11 bases not matched to a gene. Germline CDR1 reads MNHNY; CDR2 reads SVGAGI (reference sequence). The CDR3 is 15 residues long. For the CDR3, the DNA is TGTGCCAGCACCAACGGGGGACTAGTAATCAATGAGCAGTTCTTC. Translating it yields CASTNGGLVINEQFF.

This chain links TRBV19 with TRBJ2-2, with a possible D match to TRBD1 (6 bases). Germline V lookup: CDR1 LNHDA, CDR2 SQIVND (reference sequence). This CDR3 contains 14 residues. Written as DNA, the CDR3 is TGTGCTGCAGGCGCAGGGGCGGACACCGGGGAGCTGTTTTTT. Its protein product is CAAGAGADTGELFF.